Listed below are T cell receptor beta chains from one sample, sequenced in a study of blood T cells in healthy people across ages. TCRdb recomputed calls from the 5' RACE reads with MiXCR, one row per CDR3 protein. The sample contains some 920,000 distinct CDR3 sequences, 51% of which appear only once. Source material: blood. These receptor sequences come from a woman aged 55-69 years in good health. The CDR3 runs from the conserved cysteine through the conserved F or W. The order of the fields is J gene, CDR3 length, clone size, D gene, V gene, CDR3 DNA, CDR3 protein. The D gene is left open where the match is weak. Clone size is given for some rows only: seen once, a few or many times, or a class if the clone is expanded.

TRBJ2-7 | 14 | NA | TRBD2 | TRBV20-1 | TGCAGTGCAACGAGCTACGGGAGGGCCCACGAGCAGTACTTC | CSATSYGRAHEQYF
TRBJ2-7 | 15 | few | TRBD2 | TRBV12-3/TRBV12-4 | TGTGCCAGCAGTTACCCTTGGGCGGGAGTAGACGAGCAGTACTTC | CASSYPWAGVDEQYF
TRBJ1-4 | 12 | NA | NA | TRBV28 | TGTGCCAGCAGTTTAATACGTGAAAAACTGTTTTTT | CASSLIREKLFF
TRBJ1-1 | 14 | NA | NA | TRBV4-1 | TGCGCCAGCAGCCTCACCTTGGGGAACACTGAAGCTTTCTTT | CASSLTLGNTEAFF
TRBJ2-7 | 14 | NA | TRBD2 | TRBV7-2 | TGTGCCAGCAGCCCCGTAGGACGGGAGGGCGAGCAGTACTTC | CASSPVGREGEQYF
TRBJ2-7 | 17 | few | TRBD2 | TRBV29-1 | TGCAGCGTTGTTGGACTAGCGGGAGCTTTCAGGCCCTACGAGCAGTACTTC | CSVVGLAGAFRPYEQYF
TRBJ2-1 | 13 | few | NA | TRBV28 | TGTGCCAGTCAACCGGGTTTTTACAATGAGCAGTTCTTC | CASQPGFYNEQFF
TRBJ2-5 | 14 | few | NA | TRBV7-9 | TGTGCCAGCAGCTTTAGTGCCCCGGAGGAGACCCAGTACTTC | CASSFSAPEETQYF
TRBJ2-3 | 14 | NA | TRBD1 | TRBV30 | TGTGCCTTTGACAGGGGACAAAGCACAGATACGCAGTATTTT | CAFDRGQSTDTQYF
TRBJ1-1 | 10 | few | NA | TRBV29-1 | TGCAGCGTTCGGCGAAATGAAGCTTTCTTT | CSVRRNEAFF
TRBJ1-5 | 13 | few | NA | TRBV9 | TGTGCCAGCAGCGCTGGAATGGGTCAGCCCCAGCATTTT | CASSAGMGQPQHF
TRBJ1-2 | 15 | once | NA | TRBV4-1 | TGCGCCAGCAGCCAAGAGAGAAGTAACAACTATGGCTACACCTTC | CASSQERSNNYGYTF
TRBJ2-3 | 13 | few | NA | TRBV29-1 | TGCAGCGTTGAATTGACTGGCGTAGATACGCAGTATTTT | CSVELTGVDTQYF
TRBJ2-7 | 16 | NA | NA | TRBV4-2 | TGTGCCAGCAGCCAAGAAGGCCTAGCGTTTACCTACGAGCAGTACTTC | CASSQEGLAFTYEQYF
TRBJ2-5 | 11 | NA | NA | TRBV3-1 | TGTGCCAGCAGCCAAGTTCGGAAGCAGTACTTC | CASSQVRKQYF
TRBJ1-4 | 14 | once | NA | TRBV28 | TGTGCCAGCAGTTTTTCGGGGGATTATGAAAAACTGTTTTTT | CASSFSGDYEKLFF
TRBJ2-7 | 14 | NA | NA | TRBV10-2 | TGCGCCAGTAAAACGACTACCCCATCCTACGAGCAGTACTTC | CASKTTTPSYEQYF
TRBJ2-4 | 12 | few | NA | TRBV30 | TGTGCCTGGGCAGGGGATATCGGCATTCAGTACTTC | CAWAGDIGIQYF
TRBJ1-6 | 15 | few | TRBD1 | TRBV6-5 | TGTGCCAGCAGTCCCGGGACAGGGGGCAGGTTCACCCTCCACTTT | CASSPGTGGRFTLHF
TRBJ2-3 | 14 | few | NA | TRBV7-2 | TGTGCCAGCAGCTTAAGACTTTTGACAGATACGCAGTATTTT | CASSLRLLTDTQYF
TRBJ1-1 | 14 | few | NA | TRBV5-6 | TGTGCCAGCAGCTTCCGGAGCGGGAACACTGAAGCTTTCTTT | CASSFRSGNTEAFF
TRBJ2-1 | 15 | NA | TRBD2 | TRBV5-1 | TGCGCCAGCAGCTTGGGACTAGCGGAGCCAGATGAGCAGTTCTTC | CASSLGLAEPDEQFF
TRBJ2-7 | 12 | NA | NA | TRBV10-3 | TGTGCCATCGGAGAGGCCGCCTACGAGCAGTACTTC | CAIGEAAYEQYF
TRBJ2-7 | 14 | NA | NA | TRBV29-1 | TGCAGCGTTGAAACCCAGGACTCCCACTACGAGCAGTACTTC | CSVETQDSHYEQYF
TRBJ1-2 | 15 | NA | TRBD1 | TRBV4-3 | TGCGCCAGCAGTGAACCGGGACAGAAGTACTATGGCTACACCTTC | CASSEPGQKYYGYTF
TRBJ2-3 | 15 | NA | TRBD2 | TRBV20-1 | TGCAGTGCCGGAGAGCGGGAGGGTAGTGCAGATACGCAGTATTTT | CSAGEREGSADTQYF
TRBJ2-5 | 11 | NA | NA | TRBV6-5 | TGTGGGACGGGGCGTGAGGAGACCCAGTACTTC | CGTGREETQYF
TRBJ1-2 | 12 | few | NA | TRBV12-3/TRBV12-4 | TGTGCCAGCACCCCAGGAGGGCTCCGCTACACCTTC | CASTPGGLRYTF
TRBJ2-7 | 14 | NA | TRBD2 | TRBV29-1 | TGCAGCGTTGAACCCTCAGCGGGAGTCTACGAGCAGTACTTC | CSVEPSAGVYEQYF
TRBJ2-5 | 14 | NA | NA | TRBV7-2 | TGTGCCAGCAGCCCCCGACTGAATCAAGAGACCCAGTACTTC | CASSPRLNQETQYF
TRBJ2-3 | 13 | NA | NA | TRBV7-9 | TGTGCCAGCACTGGGGCTAATCGCCCGGAGCGGTATTTT | CASTGANRPERYF
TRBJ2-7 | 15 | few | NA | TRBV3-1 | TGTGCCAGCAGCCAAGATTGGAGGGGAGCCTACGAGCAGTACTTC | CASSQDWRGAYEQYF
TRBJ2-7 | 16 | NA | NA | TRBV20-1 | TGCAGTGCGACGGGCCGGGCGGGCGCTAGCTCCTACGAGCAGTACTTC | CSATGRAGASSYEQYF
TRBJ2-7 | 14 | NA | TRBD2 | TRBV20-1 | TGCAGTGCTAGCCCTGGGACTAGCCGCGGGGAGCAGTACTTC | CSASPGTSRGEQYF
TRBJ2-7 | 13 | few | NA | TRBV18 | TGTGCCAGCTCACCAGGATATGGCTACGAGCAGTACTTC | CASSPGYGYEQYF
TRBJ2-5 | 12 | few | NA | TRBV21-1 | TGTGCCAGACGGGGACAGAAAGAGACCCAGTACTTC | CARRGQKETQYF
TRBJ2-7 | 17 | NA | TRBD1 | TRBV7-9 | TGTGCCAGCAGCTTAAGGCCGTCCCGGGACAGGGCCTACGAGCAGTACTTC | CASSLRPSRDRAYEQYF
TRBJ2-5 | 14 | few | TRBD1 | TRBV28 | TGTGCCAGCAGCTCCGGGACAGGGTTTTCGCGGCAGTACTTC | CASSSGTGFSRQYF
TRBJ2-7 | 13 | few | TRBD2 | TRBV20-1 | TGCAGTGCTGAAACCGGGGAGGGCTACGAGCAGTACTTC | CSAETGEGYEQYF
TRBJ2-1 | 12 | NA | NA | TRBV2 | TGTGCCAGCCGGGGGGCGGGAGATGAGCAGTTCTTC | CASRGAGDEQFF